One sample yielded the 31 T cell receptor beta chains listed below, sequenced in a study of T cell responses to AZD1222 COVID-19 vaccine. Profiling relied on immunoSEQ multiplex PCR, and the TCRdb table lists in-frame clones only, not all of them. The data hold about 60,000 clones, with about 86% observed a single time. The sample here was peripheral blood, taken 28 days after the second AZD1222 dose. The receptors originated from an adult who received the AZD1222 COVID-19 vaccine.

The sample holds one count of this clone. The V gene is TRBV5-1, the J gene TRBJ1-1; D may be TRBD1 (5 bases). CDR3 length equals 15 residues. CDR1 and CDR2 (germline): SGHRS, YFSETQ. V lost 2 bases and J lost 6, with 17 bases in between. This CDR3 is CASSLGLRGVAEAFF. The CDR3 DNA reads as TGCGCCAGCAGCTTAGGGCTCCGGGGGGTCGCTGAAGCTTTCTTT.

This clone was seen once. The genes are TRBV19 and TRBJ1-2; tentative D call: TRBD1 (5 bases). This CDR3 comprises 13 residues. In germline, CDR1 is LNHDA, CDR2 SQIVND (reference sequence). Trimming stripped 3 bases from V and 4 bases from J, with 9 bases between. The CDR3 DNA sequence: TGTGCCAGTAGTATTCGCGGGGGCTATGGCTACACCTTC. Translated: CASSIRGGYGYTF. The whole variable domain, filled in from reference TRBV19 and TRBJ1-2, reads DGGITQSPKYLFRKEGQNVTLSCEQNLNHDAMYWYRQDPGQGLRLIYYSQIVNDFQKGDIAEGYSVSREKKESFPLTVTSAQKNPTAFYLCASSIRGGYGYTFGSGTRLTVV.

The rearrangement joins TRBV7-6 to TRBJ1-4; TRBD1 matches 7 bases. This CDR3 is built from 16 residues. CDR1 SGHVS and CDR2 FNYEAQ come from the germline V gene. V lost 5 bases and J lost 3; bases outside the gene matches: 9. The CDR3 is CASSRDEGASNEKLFF. The DNA of the CDR3 is TGTGCCAGCAGCCGAGATGAGGGGGCCTCTAATGAAAAACTGTTTTTT.

The V and J genes are TRBV2 and TRBJ2-2, with D perhaps TRBD2 (5 bases). CDR1 is SNHLY, CDR2 FYNNEI, per germline. Deletions cut 8 bases from V and 1 base from J, with 14 bases between. The CDR3 extends over 15 amino acids. The CDR3: CASLPLGRNTGELFF. The CDR3 bases are TGTGCCAGCTTACCCCTTGGGAGGAACACCGGGGAGCTGTTTTTT.

The chain has TRBV28 and TRBJ2-1; 7 bases are shared with TRBD2. The V gene's germline CDR1 is MDHEN and CDR2 SYDVKM. The CDR3 totals 18 residues. V lost 3 bases and J lost 4; bases outside the gene matches: 15. In nucleotides, the CDR3 is TGTGCCAGCAGTTTCGGGAGACATTCTAGCGGAGTATACAATGAGCAGTTCTTC. Its translation: CASSFGRHSSGVYNEQFF.

The V call is TRBV4-3, the J call TRBJ2-7, with D possibly matching TRBD1 (6 bases). This CDR3 spans 15 amino acids. The germline V gene has CDR1 LGHNA and CDR2 YSLEER. With 0 bases removed from V and 0 bases from J, the gap between germline ends came to 9 bases. In DNA, the CDR3 is TGCGCCAGCAGCCAAGATCGGGACAACTCCTACGAGCAGTACTTC. The encoded protein is CASSQDRDNSYEQYF.

This clone was seen a handful of times. The rearrangement uses TRBV7-2 and TRBJ1-5; D remains unclear. Per the germline V gene, CDR1 is SGHTA and CDR2 is FQGNSA. Trimming removed 1 base from V and 7 bases from J, with 5 bases in between. The CDR3 covers 12 residues. DNA for the CDR3: TGTGCCAGCAGCTTAGATCTACAGCCCCAGCATTTT. Its translation is CASSLDLQPQHF. The whole variable domain, remainder taken from reference TRBV7-2 and TRBJ1-5, is GAGVSQSPSNKVTEKGKDVELRCDPISGHTALYWYRQSLGQGLEFLIYFQGNSAPDKSGLPSDRFSAERTGGSVSTLTIQRTQQEDSAVYLCASSLDLQPQHFGDGTRLSIL.

The rearrangement links TRBV2 to TRBJ1-4, with 7 bases aligning to TRBD1. The junction had 6 bases not matched to a gene; V was cut back by 4 bases and J by 4 bases. The CDR3 is 15 residues long. Germline-derived CDR1 and CDR2 are SNHLY and FYNNEI. The CDR3 DNA is TGTGCCAGCAGTGGGATCGGGACAGTTAATGAAAAACTGTTTTTT. Encoded protein: CASSGIGTVNEKLFF.

The chain has TRBV7-2 and TRBJ1-4, with TRBD1 matching 9 bases. CDR1 SGHTA and CDR2 FQGNSA come from the germline V gene. CDR3 length: 15 residues. The V gene end was trimmed by 5 bases and the J gene end by 4 bases; junction bases not matched to a gene: 5. This chain's CDR3 is CASSVPGQGNEKLFF. The CDR3 nucleotides are TGTGCCAGCAGCGTACCGGGACAGGGTAATGAAAAACTGTTTTTT.

This clone was detected only once. The genes are TRBV10-3 and TRBJ1-3; TRBD1 aligns across 7 bases. Germline V CDR1 and CDR2: ENHRY, SYGVKD. The CDR3 loop spans 13 amino acids. V lost 11 bases, J lost 4 bases, and 8 bases stayed unmatched. The CDR3 DNA sequence: TGTGCCGCCAGGGACAGCGGAGGAAACACCATATATTTT. It specifies CAARDSGGNTIYF.

The genes are TRBV4-3 and TRBJ2-3; D unresolved. The V end was cut by 0 bases, the J end by 6 bases, with 10 bases between. Germline CDR1 is LGHNA and CDR2 is YSLEER. The CDR3 is made up of 14 amino acids. The CDR3 DNA reads TGCGCCAGCAGCCAAGATGGCGGAGCGGATACGCAGTATTTT. Translating gives CASSQDGGADTQYF.

This chain uses TRBV6-1 with TRBJ1-5; a possible D gene is TRBD1 (5 bases). Germline lookup yields CDR1 MNHNS and CDR2 SASEGT. Trimming pared 1 base from V and 6 bases from J, leaving 16 bases between. The CDR3 spans 16 residues. The CDR3 reads CASSEGTGVRGQPQHF. In DNA, the CDR3 is TGTGCCAGCAGTGAAGGGACGGGGGTTCGCGGTCAGCCCCAGCATTTT.

This chain joins TRBV27 and TRBJ2-3, with 7 bases identical to TRBD1. J lost 1 base, V lost 7 bases, and 8 bases had no gene match. This CDR3 is built from 15 residues. Per the germline V gene, CDR1 is MNHEY and CDR2 is SMNVEV (reference sequence). CDR3 protein: CASTRRGGGTDTQYF. The DNA of the CDR3 is TGTGCCAGCACCCGCAGAGGGGGCGGCACAGATACGCAGTATTTT.

The gene calls are TRBV27 and TRBJ1-2; 8 nucleotides line up with TRBD1. The germline CDR1 and CDR2 sequences are MNHEY and SMNVEV (reference sequence). V lost 2 bases to trimming and J lost 8 bases; unmatched junction nucleotides: 7. The CDR3 loop spans 14 amino acids. CDR3 sequence reads: CASSLMTGVLGYTF. The CDR3 DNA reads as TGTGCCAGCAGTTTAATGACAGGGGTTCTGGGCTACACCTTC.

The CDR3 reads CASNNRQGLVDEQFF. Written as DNA, the CDR3 is TGTGCCAGCAATAATCGACAGGGCTTGGTGGATGAGCAGTTCTTC. This rearrangement joins TRBV28 to TRBJ2-1; 7 bases agree with TRBD1. Germline loops: CDR1 MDHEN, CDR2 SYDVKM. The CDR3 length is 15 residues. Losses at the gene ends were 7 bases for V and 8 bases for J; bases not matched to a gene: 14.

The rearrangement joins TRBV6-5 to TRBJ2-7; TRBD2 might be the D (6 bases). The ends were cut back, 2 bases at V and 5 bases at J, with 16 bases in the middle. Germline V CDR1 and CDR2: MNHEY, SVGAGI. This CDR3 region has 15 residues. The chain's CDR3 is CASSYGVRRAHEQYF. In DNA form, the CDR3 reads TGTGCCAGCAGTTACGGGGTTAGGAGGGCCCACGAGCAGTACTTC.

The V call is TRBV28, the J call TRBJ1-5; D is possibly TRBD1 (6 bases). V was trimmed by 1 base and J by 4 bases, leaving 14 bases between them. Germline-derived CDR1 and CDR2 are MDHEN and SYDVKM. This CDR3 contains 16 residues. In DNA form, the CDR3 reads TGTGCCAGCAGTTTATTCCTGACAGGACTGAATCAGCCCCAGCATTTT. Translation gives CASSLFLTGLNQPQHF. The full variable domain, with the rest looked up from reference TRBV28 and TRBJ1-5, is DVKVTQSSRYLVKRTGEKVFLECVQDMDHENMFWYRQDPGLGLRLIYFSYDVKMKEKGDIPEGYSVSREKKERFSLILESASTNQTSMYLCASSLFLTGLNQPQHFGDGTRLSIL.

This sequence joins TRBV18 and TRBJ2-5; TRBD1 is a possible D gene (7 bases). Germline assignment: CDR1 KGHSH and CDR2 LQKENI. The V end was cut by 3 bases, the J end by 5 bases, with 16 bases between. The CDR3 is 15 amino acids. This CDR3 reads CASSPTDREEETQYF. The CDR3 coding sequence is TGTGCCAGCTCACCGACAGACAGGGAGGAGGAGACCCAGTACTTC.

The rearrangement uses TRBV30 and TRBJ2-3, with 7 bases fitting TRBD1. V dropped 5 bases and J dropped 1; count of bases not matched to a gene: 9. The CDR3 totals 15 residues. Germline values: CDR1 GTSNPN, CDR2 SVGIG (reference sequence). This CDR3 reads CAWAGLGQGTDTQYF. The CDR3 nucleotides read TGTGCCTGGGCTGGACTCGGACAGGGCACAGATACGCAGTATTTT.

The chain carries TRBV4-2 and TRBJ1-2, with TRBD1 matching 7 bases. CDR1 and CDR2 from the germline V gene are LGHNA and YNFKEQ. V dropped 5 bases and J dropped 4; count of bases not matched to a gene: 7. The CDR3 is made up of 14 amino acids. The CDR3 spells CASSAAPGGYGYTF. The CDR3 DNA sequence: TGTGCCAGCAGCGCAGCCCCAGGGGGCTATGGCTACACCTTC.

This chain joins TRBV7-2 and TRBJ1-5; D is ambiguous. This CDR3 comprises 15 residues. V was trimmed by 5 bases and J by 7 bases, leaving 18 bases between them. Per the germline V gene, CDR1 is SGHTA and CDR2 is FQGNSA. The CDR3 sequence is CASSLISGSGQPQHF. The DNA for the CDR3 is TGTGCCAGCAGCCTGATCTCGGGATCTGGACAGCCCCAGCATTTT.

This chain uses TRBV5-1 with TRBJ2-7; 7 nucleotides align to TRBD2. V was pared by 4 bases and J by 0 bases, with 4 bases of the junction left unmatched. The CDR3 has 14 amino acids. Germline lookup yields CDR1 SGHRS and CDR2 YFSETQ. CDR3 sequence reads: CASSGRGSSYEQYF. The CDR3 DNA reads as TGCGCCAGCAGCGGGCGGGGGAGCTCCTACGAGCAGTACTTC.

The V and J genes are TRBV21-1 and TRBJ2-5; no DNA check was done on the table's D call, TRBD1. TRBV21-1 is noted as a pseudogene. CDR3 length: 13 amino acids. As DNA, the CDR3 is TGTGCCACCTCTCGGACAGGGCGAGAGACCCAGTACTTC. It codes for CATSRTGRETQYF.

V and J are TRBV19 and TRBJ1-6, with 10 bases identical to TRBD1. Germline V lookup: CDR1 LNHDA, CDR2 SQIVND (reference sequence). The V gene end was trimmed by 5 bases and the J gene end by 7 bases; junction bases not matched to a gene: 8. This CDR3 spans 16 amino acids. CDR3 region: CASSAGTGDSNSPLHF. The CDR3 DNA reads TGTGCCAGTAGTGCCGGGACAGGGGATTCCAATTCACCCCTCCACTTT.

The chain couples TRBV29-1 to TRBJ2-5; D not resolved. Germline CDR1 SQVTM, CDR2 ANQGSEA. CDR3 length equals 13 residues. V lost 4 bases and J 4 bases, leaving 13 bases between the germline ends. This CDR3 reads CSVGTQLGETQYF. In DNA, the CDR3 is TGCAGCGTTGGGACCCAGCTCGGAGAGACCCAGTACTTC.

The V and J genes are TRBV7-9 and TRBJ1-1; D gene uncertain. The CDR3 extends over 13 amino acids. CDR1 is SEHNR, CDR2 FQNEAQ, per germline (reference sequence). Trimming cost V 5 bases and J 4 bases, with 11 bases left between them. CDR3 in amino acids: CASSPPGGTEAFF. The CDR3 DNA sequence: TGTGCCAGCAGCCCCCCAGGTGGCACTGAAGCTTTCTTT.

This chain joins TRBV3-1 (or the pseudogene TRBV3-2) and TRBJ2-1; D uncertain. The germline V and J ends were trimmed by 4 bases and 3 bases, with 10 bases remaining between them. The CDR3 is 14 residues long. Germline V gene data show CDR1 as LGHDT and CDR2 as YNNKEL (reference sequence). The CDR3 region is CASSPRPNYNEQFF. The DNA for the CDR3 is TGTGCCAGCAGCCCCCGACCGAACTACAATGAGCAGTTCTTC.

The chain combines TRBV7-2 with TRBJ2-5; 13 bases agree with TRBD2. Losses at the gene ends were 6 bases for V and 4 bases for J; bases not matched to a gene: 14. CDR1 is SGHTA and CDR2 is FQGNSA in the germline V gene. The CDR3 loop spans 18 amino acids. CDR3: CASSEGRTSGSRGETQYF. The CDR3, as DNA: TGTGCCAGCAGTGAGGGTCGGACTAGCGGGAGTAGAGGAGAGACCCAGTACTTC.

V usage is TRBV6-2 or TRBV6-3 and J usage is TRBJ1-4, with TRBD1 as a possible D gene (5 bases). Per germline, CDR1 MNHEY and CDR2 SVGEGT. The ends were cut back, 2 bases at V and 4 bases at J, with 8 bases in the middle. The CDR3 is 14 amino acids. This CDR3 is CASSYGAFNEKLFF. In DNA, the CDR3 is TGTGCCAGCAGTTACGGGGCCTTTAATGAAAAACTGTTTTTT.

The gene calls are TRBV2 and TRBJ1-5; possible D gene TRBD1, 5 bases. CDR3 size: 13 residues. Germline CDR1 and CDR2: SNHLY and FYNNEI. The V end was cut by 3 bases, the J end by 4 bases, with 7 bases between. The CDR3 DNA reads as TGTGCCAGCAGTGAGGGACGGAATCAGCCCCAGCATTTT. Translation: CASSEGRNQPQHF.

The genes are TRBV4-1 and TRBJ2-7; TRBD1 aligns across 10 bases. V trimming: 3 bases; J trimming: 3 bases; junction bases outside the gene matches: 5. Germline V lookup: CDR1 MGHRA, CDR2 YSYEKL. The CDR3 covers 15 residues. The CDR3 protein is CASSQPGQGFYEQYF. The CDR3 nucleotides read TGCGCCAGCAGCCAGCCGGGACAGGGGTTCTACGAGCAGTACTTC.